This T cell receptor (beta chain) was identified in a study of T-cell reconstitution after alpha-beta-depleted transplantation in children. Study-wide results and limits: Reportedly, only several hundred clones from non-depleted graft cells drove alpha-beta T-cell counts at about two months. T-cell numbers and diversity one year post-transplant derived largely from freshly generated T cells.

Preparation of the TCRbeta library involved a method that used unique molecular identifiers. TCRdb analysed the PCR reads with MiXCR anew, one entry per CDR3 protein. In the table there are 200,000 to 250,000 distinct CDR3 sequences, 8.2% of which are singletons. Trimming cost V 1 base and J 12 bases, with 15 bases left between them. The V gene's germline CDR1 is SGHAT and CDR2 FQDESV (reference sequence). The CDR3 is made up of 14 amino acids. This clonotype was detected ten times or more. Its antigen is unknown. The origin of this receptor is a male patient between 10 and 17 years old who had a stem cell transplant for acute lymphoblastic leukemia, so the T cells may come from the graft donor. This sample comprised PBMCs, mostly from graft donor cells, obtained 180 days after TCRalphabeta/CD19-depleted stem cell transplant. The chain combines TRBV11-1 with TRBJ1-4; D unclear. CDR3 loop: CASSLGRGGSQLFF. The DNA of the CDR3 is TGTGCCAGCAGCTTAGGTCGCGGAGGGAGTCAACTGTTTTTT.